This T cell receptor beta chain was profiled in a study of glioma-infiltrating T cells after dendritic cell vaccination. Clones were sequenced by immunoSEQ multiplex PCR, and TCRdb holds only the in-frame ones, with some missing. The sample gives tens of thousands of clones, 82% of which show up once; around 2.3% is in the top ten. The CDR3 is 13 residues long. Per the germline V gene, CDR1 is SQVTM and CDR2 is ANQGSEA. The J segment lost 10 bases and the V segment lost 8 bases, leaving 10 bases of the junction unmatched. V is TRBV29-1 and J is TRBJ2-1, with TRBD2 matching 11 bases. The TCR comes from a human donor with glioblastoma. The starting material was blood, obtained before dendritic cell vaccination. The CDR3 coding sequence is TGCAGCATTTTGCCCCCTAGCGGGGGGGAGCAGTTCTTC. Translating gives CSILPPSGGEQFF.